A single T cell receptor beta chain is shown here with its context. Its antigen is unknown. CD4+ cell separation produced CD45RA+ naive and CD45RA-negative memory subsets. Per the germline V gene, CDR1 is SGHDN and CDR2 is FVKESK. The CDR3 sequence is 18 residues long. V gave up 6 bases and J gave up 3 bases; unmatched junction bases: 16. This sample is part of a study of shared clonotypes between healthy human individuals. The overall study: For every donor, three CD4 naive, three CD4 memory, two CD8 naive and one CD8 memory plates were used.

Broader study findings: Among several donors, roughly 5% of naive CD4 clonotypes were found in common. Against clonotypes common to all four donors, non-shared ones had lower generation probabilities.

Profiled with immunoSEQ multiplex PCR; TCRdb holds only in-frame clones, not every one. Among 2 million to 2.5 million clones listed, around 93% were seen once. This sequence originates from a man aged 18 to 29 in good health. Some clones in this sample may be carry-over from other donors' samples. The material sequenced was naive CD4+ T cells from PBMCs. Subset here: CD45RA+ positively selected. The rearrangement joins TRBV14 to TRBJ1-1, with 10 bases aligning to TRBD1. CDR3 DNA: TGTGCCAGCAGACAGGGACCGGGACAGGGGAGGGGAGACACTGAAGCTTTCTTT. It codes for CASRQGPGQGRGDTEAFF.